Shown below are 11 T cell receptor beta chains from a single sample sequenced in a study of T-cell reconstitution after alpha-beta-depleted transplantation in children. Unique molecular identifiers featured in how the TCRbeta library was prepared. In TCRdb, the PCR reads were re-called with MiXCR into one record per CDR3 protein. Seen here are roughly 610,000 distinct CDR3 sequences, more than 9% observed once, and the top ten hold less than 5%. The specimen was PBMCs from the stem cell graft donor, collected from the stem cell graft. These receptors were collected from a human donor who donated a stem cell graft to a child with acute myeloid leukemia.

A few counts support this clonotype. This chain joins TRBV2 and TRBJ1-6, with D uncertain. Germline V gene data show CDR1 as SNHLY and CDR2 as FYNNEI. The CDR3 runs to 13 residues. Trimming pared 2 bases from V and 10 bases from J, leaving 9 bases between. In DNA form, the CDR3 reads TGTGCCAGCAGTGAAAGAGGGTTGTCACCCCTCCACTTT. Translation: CASSERGLSPLHF.

In this sample, this clonotype turned up many times. This chain connects TRBV4-2 to TRBJ1-5, with no clear D. V lost 4 bases and J 4 bases, leaving 8 bases between the germline ends. CDR3 size: 13 residues. CDR1 and CDR2 from the germline V gene are LGHNA and YNFKEQ. Here the CDR3 reads CASSLSFNQPQHF. For the CDR3, the DNA is TGTGCCAGCAGCCTCAGCTTTAATCAGCCCCAGCATTTT.

This clonotype has at least ten counts. V usage is TRBV12-3 or TRBV12-4 and J usage is TRBJ2-1; 9 bases match TRBD2. Trimming removed 0 bases from V and 10 bases from J; junction bases left unmatched: 10. This CDR3 has 16 amino acids. The CDR3 DNA follows: TGTGCCAGCAGTTTAGCGCAAGCGGGAGGTCGGTCCGAGCAGTTCTTC. Its translation is CASSLAQAGGRSEQFF.

The chain carries TRBV20-1 and TRBJ2-7; 8 nucleotides agree with TRBD2. The junction had 10 bases not matched to a gene; V was cut back by 3 bases and J by 0 bases. Germline CDR1 reads DFQATT; CDR2 reads SNEGSKA (reference sequence). The CDR3 sequence is 16 residues long. CDR3 loop: CSARGVAGQSSYEQYF. CDR3 nucleotide sequence: TGCAGTGCTAGGGGGGTAGCGGGACAATCCTCCTACGAGCAGTACTTC.

This chain uses TRBV20-1 with TRBJ1-6; TRBD1 is a possible D gene (5 bases). V dropped 5 bases and J dropped 9 bases, with 14 bases sitting between them. Germline CDR1 DFQATT, CDR2 SNEGSKA (reference sequence). The CDR3 covers 13 residues. The CDR3 region has the DNA TGCAGTGCTCCCGGGGGAACAGGTTCACCCCTCCACTTT. This translates into CSAPGGTGSPLHF.

V gene TRBV28 combines with J gene TRBJ2-1; perhaps TRBD2 as D (5 bases). The V end lost 2 bases, the J end lost 5 bases, and 19 bases lay between the germline ends. The CDR3 extends over 17 amino acids. CDR1 is MDHEN, CDR2 SYDVKM, per germline. The CDR3 here is CASSLGFSVTTNNEQFF. The CDR3 DNA follows: TGTGCCAGCAGTTTAGGTTTCTCCGTGACTACCAACAATGAGCAGTTCTTC.

The V gene is TRBV7-2, the J gene TRBJ1-4; TRBD1 might be the D (5 bases). Germline V lookup: CDR1 SGHTA, CDR2 FQGNSA. This CDR3 has 15 residues. The V end was cut by 4 bases, the J end by 3 bases, with 12 bases between. As DNA, the CDR3 is TGTGCCAGCAGCTCCCAGGGTCGAGCTAATGAAAAACTGTTTTTT. This translates into CASSSQGRANEKLFF.

In its sample, this clonotype was seen many times. The rearrangement joins TRBV20-1 to TRBJ2-1; 7 nucleotides agree with TRBD2. V trimming: 2 bases; J trimming: 4 bases; junction bases outside the gene matches: 8. CDR3 length: 15 amino acids. Germline lookup yields CDR1 DFQATT and CDR2 SNEGSKA (reference sequence). The DNA for the CDR3 is TGCAGTGCTAGAAAAGTGGGAGGGGTGTACAATGAGCAGTTCTTC. Amino acids: CSARKVGGVYNEQFF.

In this sample, this clonotype turned up many times. The chain recombines TRBV20-1 with TRBJ2-2; 7 nucleotides agree with TRBD2. The CDR3 runs to 15 residues. Germline V gene data show CDR1 as DFQATT and CDR2 as SNEGSKA (reference sequence). V lost 4 bases and J lost 6; bases outside the gene matches: 11. The CDR3 is CSATPGGLGSGELFF. The CDR3 DNA sequence: TGCAGTGCTACCCCCGGAGGACTAGGGTCCGGGGAGCTGTTTTTT.

J is TRBJ2-7 and V is TRBV7-2, with D maybe TRBD2 (6 bases). The CDR3 is 15 amino acids. CDR1 and CDR2 (germline): SGHTA, FQGNSA. The ends were cut back, 4 bases at V and 5 bases at J, with 18 bases in the middle. The CDR3 protein is CASSSGRGAGNEQYF. The CDR3, as DNA: TGTGCCAGCAGCTCCGGACGCGGGGCTGGGAACGAGCAGTACTTC.

This clonotype was recorded many times. CDR3 bases: TGTGCCAGCAGCCCCCCGGGACTAGCGGGAAGGGTAGATACGCAGTATTTT. Translated, it gives CASSPPGLAGRVDTQYF. This chain connects TRBV11-2 to TRBJ2-3; TRBD2 agrees at 13 bases. This CDR3 has 17 residues. Per the germline V gene, CDR1 is SGHAT and CDR2 is FQNNGV. The J segment lost 5 bases and the V segment lost 5 bases, leaving 10 bases of the junction unmatched.